These T cell receptor beta chains were read from a single sample in a study of T-cell reconstitution after alpha-beta-depleted transplantation in children. One entry per CDR3 protein, called by TCRdb with MiXCR from the PCR reads. Here the sample spans a few hundred thousand distinct CDR3 sequences, 10% to 15% being singletons. The material was PBMCs, mostly from graft donor cells, obtained 360 days after TCRalphabeta/CD19-depleted stem cell transplant. Source of these receptors: a male patient between 10 and 17 years old who had a stem cell transplant for acute myeloid leukemia, so the T cells may come from the graft donor. Each CDR3 is given with its conserved first and last residue. D genes are given only for firm matches. Expanded clones are given a class, and other clones once, few, many or no size at all.

v_call	clone_size	d_call	j_call	cdr3_aa	cdr3_nt
TRBV6-6	few	NA	TRBJ1-2	CASSYDSFYGYTF	TGTGCCAGCAGTTACGACAGCTTCTATGGCTACACCTTC
TRBV20-1	NA	NA	TRBJ2-3	CSALDYTDTQYF	TGCAGTGCTTTGGACTACACAGATACGCAGTATTTT
TRBV21-1	NA	NA	TRBJ2-7	CASSKASKHRREGSYEQYF	TGTGCCAGCAGCAAAGCGTCGAAACACCGGCGGGAGGGCTCCTACGAGCAGTACTTC
TRBV6-2/TRBV6-3	few	NA	TRBJ2-7	CASSYSTPSNEQYF	TGTGCCAGCAGTTACTCGACCCCGTCGAACGAGCAGTACTTC
TRBV5-1	NA	TRBD2	TRBJ2-6	CASSPAPGLAGVGPSGANVLTF	TGCGCCAGCAGCCCGGCTCCGGGACTAGCGGGAGTGGGGCCCTCTGGGGCCAACGTCCTGACTTTC
TRBV20-1	few	NA	TRBJ2-1	CSAIDYRVNEQFF	TGCAGTGCTATCGACTACCGGGTCAATGAGCAGTTCTTC
TRBV28	NA	TRBD2	TRBJ2-7	CASIKPGLAYEQYF	TGTGCCAGCATTAAACCGGGACTAGCATACGAGCAGTACTTC
TRBV5-5	NA	TRBD2	TRBJ2-7	CASSLDSGAGYEQYF	TGTGCCAGCAGCTTGGACAGCGGGGCGGGCTACGAGCAGTACTTC
TRBV19	NA	NA	TRBJ2-7	CASSVGRRFSEQYF	TGTGCCAGTAGTGTAGGACGGAGGTTCTCCGAGCAGTACTTC
TRBV29-1	few	TRBD1	TRBJ2-7	CSVEVRGPNEQYF	TGCAGCGTTGAGGTTAGGGGGCCCAACGAGCAGTACTTC
TRBV5-1	many	TRBD2	TRBJ2-1	CASSLGVREAAYNEQFF	TGCGCCAGCAGCTTGGGAGTTCGGGAGGCTGCCTACAATGAGCAGTTCTTC
TRBV15	few	TRBD2	TRBJ2-7	CATSRGGLAGVEQYF	TGTGCCACCAGCAGAGGGGGACTAGCGGGAGTCGAGCAGTACTTC
TRBV7-3	NA	TRBD2	TRBJ2-2	CASSLTTSGKFGELFF	TGTGCCAGCAGCTTAACGACTAGCGGGAAATTCGGGGAGCTGTTTTTT
TRBV20-1	NA	TRBD2	TRBJ2-7	CSAHPGREQYF	TGCAGTGCTCACCCCGGGAGGGAGCAGTACTTC
TRBV7-9	few	TRBD1	TRBJ2-5	CASSSRTGTVRETQYF	TGTGCCAGCAGCTCCCGGACAGGGACGGTGCGAGAGACCCAGTACTTC
TRBV7-3	NA	NA	TRBJ2-5	CASSPTGSGQETQYF	TGTGCCAGCAGCCCCACGGGTAGCGGACAAGAGACCCAGTACTTC
TRBV28	NA	TRBD1	TRBJ1-2	CASSLAGQISYGYTF	TGTGCCAGCAGTTTAGCGGGACAGATTTCCTATGGCTACACCTTC
TRBV29-1	many	TRBD2	TRBJ2-3	CSVGTWASGSTDTQYF	TGCAGCGTTGGAACGTGGGCTAGCGGAAGCACAGATACGCAGTATTTT
TRBV5-1	NA	NA	TRBJ2-7	CASRKSWAPYEQYF	TGCGCCAGCAGGAAGTCGTGGGCACCCTACGAGCAGTACTTC
TRBV24-1	many	TRBD1	TRBJ2-3	CATSNGGQGQDTQYF	TGTGCCACCAGCAATGGGGGACAGGGACAAGATACGCAGTATTTT
TRBV28	few	NA	TRBJ2-7	CASSFSPLLSYEQYF	TGTGCCAGCAGTTTTTCCCCGCTCCTCTCCTACGAGCAGTACTTC
TRBV28	NA	TRBD1	TRBJ2-7	CASSLGGQGRYEQYF	TGTGCCAGCAGTTTAGGGGGACAGGGTCGCTACGAGCAGTACTTC
TRBV29-1	many	NA	TRBJ2-2	CSDKSWGAGELFF	TGCAGCGATAAATCTTGGGGGGCCGGGGAGCTGTTTTTT
TRBV6-1	few	TRBD2	TRBJ2-1	CASSTREAGGYYEQFF	TGTGCCAGCAGTACCCGGGAAGCGGGAGGTTATTATGAGCAGTTCTTC
TRBV19	few	NA	TRBJ1-1	CASTRQVTNTEAFF	TGTGCCAGTACCCGACAGGTGACGAACACTGAAGCTTTCTTT
TRBV12-3/TRBV12-4	NA	NA	TRBJ2-3	CASSFDVPLITDTQYF	TGTGCCAGCAGTTTCGATGTTCCACTGATCACAGATACGCAGTATTTT
TRBV5-1	few	TRBD2	TRBJ2-2	CASSTRTSGSWNTGELFF	TGCGCCAGCAGCACTCGGACTAGCGGGAGTTGGAACACCGGGGAGCTGTTTTTT
TRBV27	few	TRBD2	TRBJ2-1	CASSLALAGVYNEQFF	TGTGCCAGCAGTTTAGCCCTAGCGGGAGTCTACAATGAGCAGTTCTTC
TRBV27	few	NA	TRBJ2-1	CASSLGPRVHNEQFF	TGTGCCAGCAGTTTAGGGCCCAGGGTTCACAATGAGCAGTTCTTC
TRBV6-5	few	TRBD2	TRBJ2-2	CASSYSSTSARNTGELFF	TGTGCCAGCAGTTACTCCTCAACTAGCGCGCGGAACACCGGGGAGCTGTTTTTT
TRBV21-1	many	NA	TRBJ2-7	CASSKRNEQYF	TGTGCCAGCAGCAAAAGGAACGAGCAGTACTTC
TRBV28	few	TRBD2	TRBJ2-5	CASINGGRAAETQYF	TGTGCCAGCATTAACGGCGGGAGGGCCGCAGAGACCCAGTACTTC
TRBV24-1	few	NA	TRBJ2-5	CATSLRGKETQYF	TGTGCCACCAGTCTCCGGGGCAAAGAGACCCAGTACTTC
TRBV12-3/TRBV12-4	many	NA	TRBJ2-1	CASSPNRLVNNEQFF	TGTGCCAGCAGTCCAAACCGACTAGTAAACAATGAGCAGTTCTTC
TRBV9	NA	TRBD2	TRBJ2-1	CASSPSPGGWSEQFF	TGTGCCAGCAGCCCATCGCCGGGGGGTTGGAGTGAGCAGTTCTTC
TRBV29-1	many	TRBD2	TRBJ2-1	CSVEIWETSGSDNEQFF	TGCAGCGTTGAAATTTGGGAGACTAGCGGGAGCGACAATGAGCAGTTCTTC
TRBV18	NA	NA	TRBJ1-5	CASSRGNNQPQHF	TGTGCCAGCTCCAGGGGTAACAATCAGCCCCAGCATTTT
TRBV12-3/TRBV12-4	few	NA	TRBJ1-5	CASSLAGDSNQPQHF	TGTGCCAGCAGTTTAGCCGGGGATAGCAATCAGCCCCAGCATTTT
TRBV9	NA	TRBD2	TRBJ2-1	CASSVGLTSGDSRSSYNEQFF	TGTGCCAGCAGCGTAGGCCTGACTAGCGGTGATTCTAGGAGCTCCTACAATGAGCAGTTCTTC
TRBV3-1	few	NA	TRBJ2-1	CASSQELAYNEQFF	TGTGCCAGCAGCCAAGAACTTGCCTACAATGAGCAGTTCTTC
TRBV6-5	NA	NA	TRBJ1-6	CASSFFKSSYNSPLHF	TGTGCCAGCAGTTTCTTCAAGAGCTCCTATAATTCACCCCTCCACTTT
TRBV12-3/TRBV12-4	NA	TRBD1	TRBJ2-5	CASSLGTGLETQYF	TGTGCCAGCAGTTTGGGGACAGGGCTAGAGACCCAGTACTTC
TRBV11-2	many	TRBD1	TRBJ1-1	CASSFYRGPNTEAFF	TGTGCCAGCAGCTTTTACAGGGGGCCCAACACTGAAGCTTTCTTT
TRBV18	NA	NA	TRBJ2-1	CASSPAETNEQFF	TGTGCCAGCTCACCAGCAGAAACCAATGAGCAGTTCTTC
TRBV20-1	many	NA	TRBJ2-5	CSANQDSETQYF	TGCAGTGCTAATCAGGACAGTGAGACCCAGTACTTC
TRBV5-1	NA	TRBD2	TRBJ2-2	CASSPGLAGAVGELFF	TGCGCCAGCAGCCCCGGACTAGCGGGAGCCGTCGGGGAGCTGTTTTTT
TRBV7-3	NA	NA	TRBJ2-2	CASSLRISSTGELFF	TGTGCCAGCAGCTTAAGGATTAGCAGCACCGGGGAGCTGTTTTTT
TRBV20-1	few	TRBD2	TRBJ2-7	CSASPLLASSYEQYF	TGCAGTGCTTCCCCCCTACTAGCGTCATCCTACGAGCAGTACTTC
TRBV20-1	NA	TRBD1	TRBJ2-5	CCAGDRGRLIGLHWETQYF	TGCTGTGCTGGGGACAGGGGGCGCTTAATCGGTCTGCACTGGGAGACCCAGTACTTC
TRBV20-1	NA	TRBD2	TRBJ2-1	CSARALAGGGNEQFF	TGCAGTGCTAGGGCTCTAGCGGGAGGTGGGAATGAGCAGTTCTTC
TRBV12-3/TRBV12-4	few	NA	TRBJ2-3	CASSLTGKDTQYF	TGTGCCAGCAGTTTAACAGGAAAGGATACGCAGTATTTT
TRBV20-1	many	TRBD1	TRBJ1-1	CSAITGERTEAFF	TGCAGTGCTATTACAGGGGAAAGGACTGAAGCTTTCTTT
TRBV28	few	TRBD2	TRBJ2-7	CASSFSGRPYEQYF	TGTGCCAGCAGTTTCAGCGGGAGACCCTACGAGCAGTACTTC
TRBV11-2	NA	NA	TRBJ1-3	CASSLGTPGNTIYF	TGTGCCAGCAGCCTTGGGACTCCCGGAAACACCATATATTTT
TRBV28	NA	TRBD1	TRBJ2-7	CASSLWGTGGQYF	TGTGCCAGCAGTTTATGGGGGACAGGGGGGCAGTACTTC